This T cell receptor (beta chain) was documented in a study of blood T cell repertoires in COVID-19. Study background: Specimens from acute and convalescent COVID-19 originated in the United States, Italy and Spain. Sources were T cells, B-cell-depleted T cells, or PBMCs; the material itself was cDNA or gDNA.

Methods used by the authors: Amplification of reference gene primers was used by the study to estimate nucleated cell counts. Sequencing was performed with immunoSEQ multiplex PCR; in TCRdb, only in-frame clones are kept and a portion is missing. V and J calls plus clone size are reproduced from that table; the DNA served to infer D and trimming. The data show 200,000 to 250,000 clones, approximately 82% seen once. The CDR3 extends over 15 amino acids. Germline V lookup: CDR1 SGDLS, CDR2 YYNGEE. Trimming pared 1 base from V and 4 bases from J, leaving 11 bases between. The TCR originated in a woman between 40 and 50 years old who had recovered from COVID-19. V gene TRBV9 combines with J gene TRBJ1-4, with a weak D call TRBD1 (6 bases). The sequencing sample was made of peripheral blood. Written as DNA, the CDR3 is TGTGCCAGCAGCGTACAGGGGACGGATAATGAAAAACTGTTTTTT. Translated: CASSVQGTDNEKLFF.